This T cell receptor beta chain was recorded in a study of blood T cells in healthy people across ages. Study-wide points: A strong correlation was seen between TCR beta diversity and naive T cell percentage. PBMCs were not sorted, which prevented a conclusive comparison of naive versus antigen-experienced cells.

This CDR3 has 14 residues. CDR1 is LGHDT and CDR2 is YNNKEL in the germline V gene (reference sequence). Concerning this clonotype: The antigen is unknown.

The second PCR ran 7 to 11 cycles with a sample-barcoded 5' primer and J-beta primers. With 12 random nucleotides, a template-switch adaptor tagged each individual cDNA molecule. TCRdb re-analysed the 5' RACE reads in MiXCR, keeping a single row per CDR3 protein. The repertoire consists of roughly 900,000 distinct CDR3 sequences, with 45% to 50% occurring once and the leading ten covering over 10%. Donors each provided approximately 9.6 milliliters of peripheral blood. Material: blood. V gene TRBV3-1 combines with J gene TRBJ2-5, with D possibly matching TRBD1 (6 bases). The DNA end favors TRBJ2-7, so the J call may be wrong. This TCR came from a man aged 25-45 years in good health. The CDR3 DNA reads as TGTGCCAGCAGCCTACGGTCCCGAGGGGGCGAGCAGTACTTC. Residues: CASSLRSRGGEQYF.